These 19 T cell receptor beta chains came from one sample sequenced in a study of cytomegalovirus exposure and HLA in healthy donors. The study ran its PCR with 60 Vbeta and 13 Jbeta primers. The method was immunoSEQ multiplex PCR; TCRdb's version includes in-frame clones alone and lacks a portion of them. This table has roughly 150,000 clones, around two thirds appearing once. Sequencing was carried out using PBMCs. The receptors derive from a man under 40 in good health and CMV-seropositive.

The gene calls are TRBV7-8 and TRBJ2-2, with a possible D match to TRBD1 (6 bases). The CDR3 length is 15 residues. Deletions cut 5 bases from V and 4 bases from J, with 14 bases between. Germline loops: CDR1 SGHVS, CDR2 FQNEAQ. The CDR3, as DNA: TGTGCCAGCAGCCCGTTGCAGGGGAGCACCGGGGAGCTGTTTTTT. This translates into CASSPLQGSTGELFF.

This rearrangement joins TRBV5-1 to TRBJ1-5; 7 bases line up with TRBD1. Looked up from germline, CDR1 is SGHRS and CDR2 is YFSETQ. J lost 5 bases, V lost 4 bases, and 12 bases had no gene match. This CDR3 is built from 16 residues. CDR3 DNA: TGCGCCAGCAGCCCCTATACGACAGGGTTTTATCAGCCCCAGCATTTT. It specifies CASSPYTTGFYQPQHF.

This sequence joins TRBV6-5 and TRBJ2-2; D not resolved. The CDR3 runs to 15 residues. Germline assignment: CDR1 MNHEY and CDR2 SVGAGI. V dropped 2 bases and J dropped 9 bases, with 16 bases sitting between them. CDR3: CASSYGLTSYRELFF. In DNA form, the CDR3 reads TGTGCCAGCAGTTACGGTCTGACTTCGTACCGGGAGCTGTTTTTT.

The table lists this clone with a few counts. V is TRBV6-1 and J is TRBJ1-1, with a possible D match to TRBD1 (6 bases). The CDR3 is made up of 13 amino acids. With 5 bases removed from V and 4 bases from J, the gap between germline ends came to 11 bases. Germline CDR1 is MNHNS and CDR2 is SASEGT. The CDR3 protein is CASSTGTITEAFF. CDR3 DNA: TGTGCCAGCAGTACAGGGACGATCACTGAAGCTTTCTTT.

The V and J genes are TRBV7-3 and TRBJ2-6; D may be TRBD2 (6 bases). Germline CDR1 and CDR2: SGHTA and FQGTGA. CDR3 size: 15 residues. V gave up 2 bases and J gave up 2 bases, with 7 bases separating them. This chain's CDR3 is CASSLGEAGANVLTF. The CDR3, as DNA: TGTGCCAGCAGCTTAGGGGAGGCTGGGGCCAACGTCCTGACTTTC.

This clone was found a few times. The chain employs TRBV10-3 and TRBJ2-7; weak D call: TRBD2 (5 bases). Deletions cut 3 bases from V and 3 bases from J, with 12 bases between. The CDR3 totals 14 residues. Germline CDR1 ENHRY, CDR2 SYGVKD. In DNA form, the CDR3 reads TGTGCCATCAGTGACTTCGGACGGGACTACGAGCAGTACTTC. Translated: CAISDFGRDYEQYF.

The CDR3 protein is CASSIMRDSAKNIQYF. CDR3 nucleotide sequence: TGTGCCAGTAGTATTATGCGGGATTCAGCCAAAAACATTCAGTACTTC. The chain combines TRBV19 with TRBJ2-4, with D maybe TRBD2 (6 bases). CDR1 LNHDA and CDR2 SQIVND come from the germline V gene (reference sequence). This CDR3 spans 16 amino acids. Trimming cost V 3 bases and J 0 bases, with 12 bases left between them.

J is TRBJ1-5 and V is TRBV27; perhaps TRBD1 as D (5 bases). V was pared by 2 bases and J by 3 bases, with 8 bases between. From germline, CDR1 is MNHEY and CDR2 SMNVEV (reference sequence). The CDR3 runs to 14 residues. CDR3 DNA: TGTGCCAGCAGTTTACCAGGGAACAATCAGCCCCAGCATTTT. This codes for CASSLPGNNQPQHF.

This clone occurred a few times. The J gene is TRBJ1-2, the V gene TRBV4-1, with 10 bases lining up with TRBD1. This CDR3 comprises 16 residues. Germline CDR1 is MGHRA and CDR2 is YSYEKL. V dropped 3 bases and J dropped 5; count of bases not matched to a gene: 9. CDR3 coding DNA: TGCGCCAGCAGCCAGGAACGACAGGGGGCGTGGTATGGCTACACCTTC. It encodes CASSQERQGAWYGYTF.

V and J are TRBV9 and TRBJ2-3; 9 bases agree with TRBD1. CDR1 and CDR2 from the germline V gene are SGDLS and YYNGEE. CDR3 size: 16 residues. Unmatched junction bases numbered 8, after V lost 3 bases and J lost 3 bases. CDR3 bases: TGTGCCAGCAGCGCTTTTACAGGGGGCAGAACAGATACGCAGTATTTT. This sequence encodes CASSAFTGGRTDTQYF.

The genes are TRBV5-8 and TRBJ2-1, with TRBD2 matching over 8 bases. CDR1 SGHTS and CDR2 YDEGEE come from the germline V gene. Trimming removed 1 base from V and 8 bases from J; junction bases left unmatched: 8. The CDR3 runs to 15 residues. The CDR3 nucleotides read TGTGCCAGCAGCTTGTCGCTAGCGGGTCCGGATGAGCAGTTCTTC. This gives the protein CASSLSLAGPDEQFF.

This chain uses TRBV28 with TRBJ2-2; D might be TRBD2 (5 bases). The CDR3 is 15 amino acids. Germline values: CDR1 MDHEN, CDR2 SYDVKM. Trimming left V 6 bases short and J 1 base short, with 12 bases between. The CDR3 DNA reads as TGTGCCAGCAGACCAACGGACTTGAACACCGGGGAGCTGTTTTTT. Protein product: CASRPTDLNTGELFF.

The chain combines TRBV30 with TRBJ1-2; TRBD1 is a possible D gene (5 bases). The CDR3 consists of 15 residues. The V gene's germline CDR1 is GTSNPN and CDR2 SVGIG (reference sequence). V lost 2 bases, J lost 3 bases, and 16 bases lay in between. The CDR3 loop reads CAWSPDSRNHYGYTF. Written as DNA, the CDR3 is TGTGCCTGGAGTCCTGACAGCCGTAACCACTATGGCTACACCTTC.

The chain links TRBV27 to TRBJ1-1; 10 bases fit TRBD1. The V segment lost 5 bases and the J segment 5 bases; nucleotides outside the gene matches: 8. The CDR3 has 15 residues. The germline V gene encodes CDR1 MNHEY and CDR2 SMNVEV (reference sequence). The CDR3 sequence is CASSPGQGVRTEAFF. CDR3 in DNA: TGTGCCAGCAGTCCAGGACAGGGGGTCAGAACTGAAGCTTTCTTT.

The CDR3 region is CASADRGPTDTQYF. The DNA of the CDR3 is TGCGCCAGCGCGGACAGGGGGCCCACAGATACGCAGTATTTT. The rearrangement joins TRBV10-1 to TRBJ2-3; 11 bases are a match to TRBD1. V was pared by 8 bases and J by 2 bases, with 3 bases of the junction left unmatched. Germline CDR1 WNHNN, CDR2 SYGVQD (reference sequence). The CDR3 has 14 amino acids.

J is TRBJ1-1 and V is TRBV6-5; 7 nucleotides agree with TRBD1. The CDR3 spans 15 residues. J lost 4 bases, V lost 2 bases, and 7 bases had no gene match. CDR1 MNHEY and CDR2 SVGAGI come from the germline V gene. The CDR3, as DNA: TGTGCCAGCAGTTACCCGGACAGGTTCGGCACTGAAGCTTTCTTT. Translation: CASSYPDRFGTEAFF.

This chain uses TRBV4-1 with TRBJ2-1, with D possibly matching TRBD2 (6 bases). The germline CDR1 and CDR2 sequences are MGHRA and YSYEKL. The V end lost 3 bases, the J end lost 0 bases, and 24 bases lay between the germline ends. The CDR3 has 20 residues. The chain's CDR3 is CASSHLPRPIAGNSYNEQFF. DNA of the CDR3: TGCGCCAGCAGCCACCTCCCCCGCCCGATCGCGGGAAACTCCTACAATGAGCAGTTCTTC.

The V gene is TRBV30, the J gene TRBJ2-7, with TRBD2 matching over 8 bases. This CDR3 has 15 residues. Germline trimming cut 0 bases from V and 4 bases from J; bases unmatched to any gene: 8. Germline CDR1 reads GTSNPN; CDR2 reads SVGIG (reference sequence). CDR3 residues: CAWSVGAGVAYEQYF. As DNA, the CDR3 is TGTGCCTGGAGTGTTGGAGCGGGAGTTGCGTACGAGCAGTACTTC.

This CDR3 is CASSIISGNTIYF. In DNA, the CDR3 is TGTGCCAGCAGTATCATCTCTGGAAACACCATATATTTT. The rearrangement uses TRBV6-5 and TRBJ1-3, with D hard to call. V lost 5 bases and J 0 bases, leaving 5 bases between the germline ends. Germline assignment: CDR1 MNHEY and CDR2 SVGAGI. There are 13 residues in the CDR3.